The 24 T cell receptor beta chains listed next were all sequenced from one sample in a study of OX40 agonist ivuxolimab in advanced cancers. Only in-frame clones appear in the TCRdb table, and some are missing; sequencing was by immunoSEQ multiplex PCR. The top ten hold around 5% of the sample, which has about 66,000 clones, around 80% seen once. The material was CD4+ or CD8+ T cells sorted from blood, obtained in a trial of the OX40 agonist ivuxolimab. These receptors came from an adult with an advanced solid tumor such as melanoma, head and neck, liver or kidney cancer.

CDR3 sequence (DNA): TGTGCCATCAGTGAAGGGTTAGGACGAACGCAGTATTTT. Residues: CAISEGLGRTQYF. This chain joins TRBV10-3 and TRBJ2-3; D is unclear. CDR1 is ENHRY and CDR2 is SYGVKD in the germline V gene. Trimming shortened V by 3 bases and J by 9 bases, and 13 bases separated the two germline ends. The CDR3 spans 13 residues.

The V and J genes are TRBV28 and TRBJ1-3; TRBD1 matches at 7 bases. Germline CDR1 and CDR2: MDHEN and SYDVKM. The ends lost 6 bases at V and 4 bases at J; junction bases unmatched: 6. The CDR3 is 14 amino acids. The DNA for the CDR3 is TGTGCCAGCAGCCTAGACAGGGCCGGAAACACCATATATTTT. Amino acid sequence: CASSLDRAGNTIYF.

The chain couples TRBV7-2 to TRBJ1-1, with D hard to call. The V gene's germline CDR1 is SGHTA and CDR2 FQGNSA. V lost 3 bases, J lost 3 bases, and 8 bases lay in between. The CDR3 runs to 13 residues. CDR3 residues: CASSFRVDTEAFF. The DNA of the CDR3 is TGTGCCAGCAGCTTCCGAGTTGACACTGAAGCTTTCTTT.

The genes are TRBV18 and TRBJ2-3; 13 bases match TRBD2. The J segment lost 1 base and the V segment lost 3 bases, leaving 16 bases of the junction unmatched. Germline-derived CDR1 and CDR2 are KGHSH and LQKENI. The CDR3 is 21 amino acids. The CDR3 sequence: CASSPRDLTSGRALGTDTQYF. CDR3 nucleotides: TGTGCCAGCTCACCCAGGGACCTTACTAGCGGGAGGGCCCTCGGCACAGATACGCAGTATTTT.

The gene calls are TRBV27 and TRBJ1-1, with D possibly TRBD1 on 5 matching bases. Germline assignment: CDR1 MNHEY and CDR2 SMNVEV (reference sequence). The CDR3 runs to 15 residues. The V gene lost 3 bases and the J gene lost 3 bases, with 14 bases spanning the gap. The CDR3 here is CASSLTNKGDTEAFF. The CDR3, as DNA: TGTGCCAGCAGTTTGACAAACAAAGGGGACACTGAAGCTTTCTTT.

The chain is built from TRBV5-1 and TRBJ1-1; D is unresolved. V lost 7 bases, J lost 4 bases, and 14 bases lay in between. The germline V gene encodes CDR1 SGHRS and CDR2 YFSETQ. The CDR3 sequence is 13 residues long. The CDR3 nucleotides are TGCGCCAGCTCGCTGGGGTTGAGCACTGAAGCTTTCTTT. Translation: CASSLGLSTEAFF.

This clone has more than one count but fewer than ten. The chain is built from TRBV6-1 and TRBJ1-6; TRBD1 agrees at 8 bases. This CDR3 contains 13 residues. Germline CDR1 and CDR2: MNHNS and SASEGT. V lost 8 bases and J lost 7; bases outside the gene matches: 4. The CDR3 region is CASGQGRNSPLHF. The CDR3 nucleotides are TGTGCCAGCGGACAGGGAAGGAATTCACCCCTCCACTTT.

The V and J genes are TRBV7-9 and TRBJ1-1; D perhaps matches TRBD1 (5 bases). Trimming took off 0 bases at V and 5 bases at J, with 16 bases between the two ends. The CDR3 consists of 16 residues. In germline, CDR1 is SEHNR, CDR2 FQNEAQ (reference sequence). CDR3 amino acids: CASSLAIRREGTEAFF. The DNA for the CDR3 is TGTGCCAGCAGCTTAGCAATCCGCAGGGAGGGTACTGAAGCTTTCTTT.

This clone is deemed medium-sized. The chain links TRBV27 to TRBJ2-4; D unclear. The CDR3 is made up of 15 amino acids. V lost 5 bases, J lost 7 bases, and 18 bases lay in between. CDR1 is MNHEY, CDR2 SMNVEV, per germline (reference sequence). CDR3 in amino acids: CASSPGADPRNIQYF. The CDR3, as DNA: TGTGCCAGCAGTCCGGGCGCAGACCCGAGGAACATTCAGTACTTC.

The chain links TRBV6-5 to TRBJ1-1; 9 nucleotides match TRBD1. V lost 5 bases, J lost 4 bases, and 8 bases stayed unmatched. CDR3 length: 15 residues. Germline V lookup: CDR1 MNHEY, CDR2 SVGAGI. The CDR3 protein is CASSRTGVRVTEAFF. The CDR3, as DNA: TGTGCCAGCAGTAGGACAGGGGTACGTGTCACTGAAGCTTTCTTT.

The CDR3 nucleotides read TGTGCCAGCAGCTCGCCTCCAGGGGTCAATCAGCCCCAGCATTTT. Amino acid sequence: CASSSPPGVNQPQHF. The V gene is TRBV7-9, the J gene TRBJ1-5, with a tentative D call TRBD1 (6 bases). There are 15 residues in the CDR3. Trimming removed 4 bases from V and 3 bases from J, with 13 bases in between. Germline-derived CDR1 and CDR2 are SEHNR and FQNEAQ (reference sequence).

Points on this clone: A much larger clone sits a single nucleotide away, making a read error possible. Here the CDR3 DNA reads TGCGCCAGCAGCTCCATCAGTGAAGCTTTCTTT. It translates to CASSSISEAFF. V gene TRBV5-1 combines with J gene TRBJ1-1; no reliable D call. V gave up 3 bases and J gave up 7 bases, with 7 bases separating them. The CDR3 is 11 residues long. Germline V gene sequence: CDR1 SGHRS, CDR2 YFSETQ.

The J gene is TRBJ1-5, the V gene TRBV7-9; 8 nucleotides agree with TRBD1. The CDR3 has 15 amino acids. CDR1 and CDR2 (germline): SEHNR, FQNEAQ (reference sequence). The trim removed 6 bases at V and 4 bases at J, leaving 8 bases unmatched. Here the CDR3 DNA reads TGTGCCAGCAGAGCCGGGACAGGTGGGAATCAGCCCCAGCATTTT. It codes for CASRAGTGGNQPQHF.

This clone was seen a single time. The DNA of the CDR3 is TGTGCCAGCGTGGGTCGGACCAATCAGCCCCAGCATTTT. Translation gives CASVGRTNQPQHF. The chain is built from TRBV6-6 and TRBJ1-5; D unresolved. Trimming shortened V by 8 bases and J by 3 bases, and 11 bases separated the two germline ends. CDR3 size: 13 residues. The germline gives CDR1 MNHNY, CDR2 SVGAGI (reference sequence).

This sequence joins TRBV10-3 and TRBJ1-1; D is perhaps TRBD1 (5 bases). The CDR3 consists of 14 residues. Trimming left V 4 bases short and J 1 base short, with 10 bases between. Germline CDR1 and CDR2: ENHRY and SYGVKD. Here the CDR3 DNA reads TGTGCCATCAGTGGGGACCCCCCGAACACTGAAGCTTTCTTT. Translated, it gives CAISGDPPNTEAFF.

V is TRBV27 and J is TRBJ2-7; TRBD2 aligns across 9 bases. The CDR3 extends over 17 amino acids. The germline gives CDR1 MNHEY, CDR2 SMNVEV (reference sequence). With 5 bases clipped from V and 3 bases from J, the junction kept 14 bases outside the gene matches. CDR3 nucleotide sequence: TGTGCCAGCAGTCCGGGGGTTTCGACTAGCGGCATCTACGAGCAGTACTTC. Its protein is CASSPGVSTSGIYEQYF.

J is TRBJ1-3 and V is TRBV5-1; D gene uncertain. This CDR3 spans 16 amino acids. Between the trimmed V and J ends, which lost 0 bases and 2 bases, there was a span of 12 bases. Germline CDR1 is SGHRS and CDR2 is YFSETQ. The CDR3 protein is CASSLVPTGAGNTIYF. The CDR3, as DNA: TGCGCCAGCAGCTTGGTACCAACCGGGGCTGGAAACACCATATATTTT.

The chain couples TRBV30 to TRBJ2-1; TRBD2 matches 10 bases. With 5 bases clipped from V and 10 bases from J, the junction kept 17 bases outside the gene matches. Germline lookup yields CDR1 GTSNPN and CDR2 SVGIG (reference sequence). This CDR3 region has 16 residues. CDR3 bases: TGTGCCTGGGGGATAACTGCTAGCGGGAGATTGGGCGAGCAGTTCTTC. Protein product: CAWGITASGRLGEQFF.

The chain uses TRBV4-2 and TRBJ2-1, with D perhaps matching TRBD1 (5 bases). The germline V gene has CDR1 LGHNA and CDR2 YNFKEQ. The CDR3 extends over 15 amino acids. With 3 bases removed from V and 0 bases from J, the gap between germline ends came to 9 bases. This CDR3 reads CASSQRQSSYNEQFF. CDR3 in DNA: TGTGCCAGCAGCCAGAGACAGAGCTCCTACAATGAGCAGTTCTTC.

The chain employs TRBV7-2 and TRBJ1-2; D remains ambiguous. With 4 bases removed from V and 3 bases from J, the gap between germline ends came to 9 bases. In germline, CDR1 is SGHTA, CDR2 FQGNSA. The CDR3 spans 13 residues. This chain's CDR3 is CASSSTRDYGYTF. DNA of the CDR3: TGTGCCAGCAGCTCCACTCGTGACTATGGCTACACCTTC.

This sequence joins TRBV4-3 and TRBJ2-7; 9 bases agree with TRBD2. Germline V gene data show CDR1 as LGHNA and CDR2 as YSLEER. The CDR3 contains 14 residues. V lost 1 base to trimming and J lost 2 bases; unmatched junction nucleotides: 0. This CDR3 is CASSQASGTYEQYF. CDR3 sequence (DNA): TGCGCCAGCAGCCAAGCTAGCGGGACCTACGAGCAGTACTTC.

By proportion, this clone is large (0.1 to 1%). This chain joins TRBV6-5 and TRBJ2-7; 13 positions match TRBD2. This CDR3 contains 14 residues. Germline V gene lookup returns CDR1 MNHEY and CDR2 SVGAGI. The J segment lost 6 bases and the V segment lost 5 bases, leaving 4 bases of the junction unmatched. The CDR3 nucleotides read TGTGCCAGCAGTCTACTAGCGGGAGGGAGCGAGCAGTACTTC. It encodes CASSLLAGGSEQYF.

The chain has TRBV30 and TRBJ1-6; a possible D gene is TRBD1 (5 bases). This CDR3 contains 13 residues. Germline V gene sequence: CDR1 GTSNPN, CDR2 SVGIG (reference sequence). V gave up 1 base and J gave up 12 bases, with 13 bases separating them. The CDR3 loop reads CAWSEQARGPLHF. The CDR3 region has the DNA TGTGCCTGGAGTGAACAGGCGAGAGGACCCCTCCACTTT.

V and J are TRBV6-1 and TRBJ2-3; no clear D gene. The CDR3 is 14 amino acids. The V gene's germline CDR1 is MNHNS and CDR2 SASEGT. V gave up 2 bases and J gave up 1 base, with 7 bases separating them. The CDR3 DNA sequence: TGTGCCAGCAGTGAACTTGACGGCACAGATACGCAGTATTTT. Translating gives CASSELDGTDTQYF.